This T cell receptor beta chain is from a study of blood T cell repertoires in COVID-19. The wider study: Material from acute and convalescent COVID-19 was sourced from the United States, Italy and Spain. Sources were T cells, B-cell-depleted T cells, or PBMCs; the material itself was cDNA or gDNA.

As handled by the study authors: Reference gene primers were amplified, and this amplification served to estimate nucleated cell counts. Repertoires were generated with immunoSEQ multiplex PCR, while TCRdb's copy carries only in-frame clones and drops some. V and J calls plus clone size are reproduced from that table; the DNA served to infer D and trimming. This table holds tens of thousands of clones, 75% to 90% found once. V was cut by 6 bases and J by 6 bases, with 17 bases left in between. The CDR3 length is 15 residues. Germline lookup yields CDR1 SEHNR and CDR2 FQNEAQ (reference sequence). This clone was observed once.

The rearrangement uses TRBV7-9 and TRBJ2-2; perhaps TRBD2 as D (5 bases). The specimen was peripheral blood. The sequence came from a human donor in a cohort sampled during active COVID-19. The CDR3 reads CASRALGRGSGELFF. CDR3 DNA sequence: TGTGCCAGCAGAGCATTGGGGAGAGGGTCCGGGGAGCTGTTTTTT.